Listed here are 2 T cell receptor beta chains from one sample, sequenced in a study of T cells in Graves' hyperthyroidism and ophthalmopathy. Amplification of TCR beta CDR3 regions used RNA as the template. An initial round of RT-PCR targeting the TCR CDR3 relied on the HTBI primer set. TCRdb redid the calling of the multiplex PCR reads with MiXCR, one entry per CDR3 protein. The table includes 300,000 to 400,000 distinct CDR3 sequences, roughly 13% detected once. Sequences were obtained from blood. The receptors were sampled from a woman in her twenties or thirties with Graves' hyperthyroidism.

V gene TRBV27 combines with J gene TRBJ2-2; a weak D match, TRBD2 (7 bases). This CDR3 has 17 amino acids. Trimming took off 3 bases at V and 7 bases at J, with 21 bases between the two ends. CDR1 is MNHEY and CDR2 is SMNVEV in the germline V gene (reference sequence). CDR3 coding DNA: TGTGCCAGCAGTTTTTTCCGGACTAGGGGGTTTATCGGGGAGCTGTTTTTT. It specifies CASSFFRTRGFIGELFF.

This clonotype has only a few counts. The rearrangement joins TRBV7-6 to TRBJ2-3, with TRBD2 matching over 10 bases. The CDR3 has 16 residues. V was clipped by 5 bases and J by 6 bases; unmatched bases: 11. CDR1 is SGHVS, CDR2 FNYEAQ, per germline. The CDR3 sequence: CASSREASGSSDTQYF. CDR3 coding DNA: TGTGCCAGCAGCCGCGAGGCTAGCGGGAGTTCGGATACGCAGTATTTT.